Below are 22 T cell receptor beta chains sequenced from a single sample in a study of blood T cell repertoires in COVID-19. Assay used: immunoSEQ multiplex PCR; TCRdb lists only in-frame clones, some missing. The sample lists more than 15,000 clones; around 82% were seen once. The sample was peripheral blood. The receptor source for this set is an elderly man with active COVID-19.

The table lists this clone with a count of one. The chain uses TRBV12-2 and TRBJ1-3; the tabulated D call, TRBD1, remains unverified against the DNA. TRBV12-2 is shown as a pseudogene. CDR3 length: 17 amino acids. The CDR3 DNA follows: TGTGCAAGTCGCTCGCCCGTCACAGGAGACTCTGGAAACACCATATATTTT. Protein sequence: CASRSPVTGDSGNTIYF.

The CDR3 bases are TGTGCCAGTAGTTCCGATCCGTTTGACGGGAGAGAGTACAATGAGCAGTTCTTC. This codes for CASSSDPFDGREYNEQFF. The chain is built from TRBV19 and TRBJ2-1; tentatively, D is TRBD2 (6 bases). V gave up 5 bases and J gave up 4 bases, with 24 bases separating them. The CDR3 is 18 amino acids. In germline, CDR1 is LNHDA, CDR2 SQIVND (reference sequence).

This clone was seen a single time. The J gene is TRBJ2-5, the V gene TRBV29-1; 9 bases fit TRBD2. The CDR3 runs to 13 residues. Germline CDR1 reads SQVTM; CDR2 reads ANQGSEA. V lost 8 bases and J lost 5; bases outside the gene matches: 9. The CDR3: CSSRTSVGETQYF. CDR3 DNA: TGCAGCTCGCGGACTAGCGTCGGGGAGACCCAGTACTTC.

CDR3 sequence (DNA): TGTGCCACCAGTGATGCACCGGGACAGGGGTTTCAGTATGAGCAGTTCTTC. Protein: CATSDAPGQGFQYEQFF. The V gene is TRBV24-1, the J gene TRBJ2-1, with 10 bases fitting TRBD1. Germline V gene lookup returns CDR1 KGHDR and CDR2 SFDVKD. V lost 3 bases to trimming and J lost 8 bases; unmatched junction nucleotides: 12. This CDR3 is 17 amino acids long.

The rearrangement joins TRBV5-4 to TRBJ1-4, with TRBD1 matching 10 bases. CDR1 and CDR2 (germline): SGHNT, YYREEE (reference sequence). V lost 4 bases to trimming and J lost 8 bases; unmatched junction nucleotides: 8. CDR3 size: 15 residues. The DNA of the CDR3 is TGTGCCAGCAGCCCCCAACCGGGACAGGGGGAAAAACTGTTTTTT. Translating gives CASSPQPGQGEKLFF.

V and J are TRBV29-1 and TRBJ2-3; 8 bases align to TRBD2. V gave up 2 bases and J gave up 4 bases; unmatched junction bases: 8. CDR1 is SQVTM and CDR2 is ANQGSEA in the germline V gene. This CDR3 is built from 15 residues. Here the CDR3 reads CSVEMLAGRPDTQYF. The CDR3 DNA follows: TGCAGCGTTGAAATGCTAGCGGGTCGGCCAGATACGCAGTATTTT.

This sequence joins TRBV9 and TRBJ2-5, with D maybe TRBD1 (7 bases). The ends were cut back, 3 bases at V and 3 bases at J, with 15 bases in the middle. The CDR3 is made up of 15 amino acids. Per germline, CDR1 SGDLS and CDR2 YYNGEE. The CDR3, as DNA: TGTGCCAGCAGCGATGGAGGGGGCGTAGAAGAGACCCAGTACTTC. Amino acid sequence: CASSDGGGVEETQYF.

The J gene is TRBJ2-3, the V gene TRBV5-1, with 8 positions matching TRBD1. The CDR3 runs 17 residues. With 4 bases clipped from V and 2 bases from J, the junction kept 12 bases outside the gene matches. The germline CDR1 and CDR2 sequences are SGHRS and YFSETQ. The CDR3 DNA sequence: TGCGCCAGCAGCACCTCCTCAGGGGGCGCCGACACAGATACGCAGTATTTT. It codes for CASSTSSGGADTDTQYF.

This chain links TRBV5-4 with TRBJ2-1; 10 nucleotides align to TRBD2. Losses at the gene ends were 4 bases for V and 2 bases for J; bases not matched to a gene: 9. The CDR3 runs 17 residues. CDR1 SGHNT and CDR2 YYREEE come from the germline V gene (reference sequence). The DNA of the CDR3 is TGTGCCAGCAGCCCCGGGACTAGCGCTATCCCCTACAATGAGCAGTTCTTC. It encodes CASSPGTSAIPYNEQFF.

The chain recombines TRBV29-1 with TRBJ2-3; 10 positions agree with TRBD2. There are 14 residues in the CDR3. The V segment lost 4 bases and the J segment 2 bases; nucleotides outside the gene matches: 3. Germline V gene lookup returns CDR1 SQVTM and CDR2 ANQGSEA. In DNA, the CDR3 is TGCAGCGTTGGAGGGACTAGCGTCACAGATACGCAGTATTTT. Amino acids: CSVGGTSVTDTQYF.

The chain couples TRBV3-1 (or the pseudogene TRBV3-2) to TRBJ2-3; 9 bases agree with TRBD2. The CDR3 runs 16 residues. Germline-derived CDR1 and CDR2 are LGHDT and YNNKEL (reference sequence). V gave up 0 bases and J gave up 1 base; unmatched junction bases: 2. In DNA form, the CDR3 reads TGTGCCAGCAGCCAAGAGCCTAGCGGGGGCACAGATACGCAGTATTTT. Its protein product is CASSQEPSGGTDTQYF.

The rearrangement links TRBV3-1 (or the pseudogene TRBV3-2) to TRBJ1-2, with 8 bases fitting TRBD1. V gave up 6 bases and J gave up 4 bases; unmatched junction bases: 7. This CDR3 is 14 amino acids long. Germline V CDR1 and CDR2: LGHDT, YNNKEL (reference sequence). CDR3 nucleotide sequence: TGTGCCAGCAGGGAACAGGGGGGCCTCTATGGCTACACCTTC. It codes for CASREQGGLYGYTF.

V is TRBV29-1 and J is TRBJ2-3, with TRBD2 as a possible D gene (6 bases). Germline V CDR1 and CDR2: SQVTM, ANQGSEA. The CDR3 runs 13 residues. The ends were cut back, 4 bases at V and 2 bases at J, with 10 bases in the middle. The CDR3 region has the DNA TGCAGCGTTGTTGGCGGGACCACAGATACGCAGTATTTT. Protein product: CSVVGGTTDTQYF.

A few counts support this clone. The V call is TRBV7-9, the J call TRBJ2-1; 10 bases map to TRBD2. The J segment lost 5 bases and the V segment lost 2 bases, leaving 3 bases of the junction unmatched. From germline, CDR1 is SEHNR and CDR2 FQNEAQ (reference sequence). The CDR3 length is 15 residues. The CDR3: CASSLLAGVNNEQFF. The DNA of the CDR3 is TGTGCCAGCAGCTTACTAGCGGGAGTTAACAATGAGCAGTTCTTC.

V usage is TRBV5-8 and J usage is TRBJ2-3; possible D gene TRBD2, 5 bases. This CDR3 has 15 amino acids. Germline loops: CDR1 SGHTS, CDR2 YDEGEE. Deletions cut 0 bases from V and 0 bases from J, with 8 bases between. CDR3 nucleotides: TGTGCCAGCAGCTTGGGAGCGGCCAGCACAGATACGCAGTATTTT. It yields the protein CASSLGAASTDTQYF.

The sample holds a few counts of this clone. This rearrangement joins TRBV6-2 or TRBV6-3 to TRBJ2-3; unclear D gene. The CDR3 has 13 residues. Germline V gene lookup returns CDR1 MNHEY and CDR2 SVGEGT. Deletions cut 0 bases from V and 8 bases from J, with 9 bases between. CDR3 sequence (DNA): TGTGCCAGCAGTTACTCAGGAGTGGGTACGCAGTATTTT. This encodes CASSYSGVGTQYF.

The chain employs TRBV7-5 and TRBJ2-3; the table's D call, TRBD1, has no DNA check behind it. TRBV7-5 is tagged as a pseudogene. This CDR3 has 19 amino acids. The DNA for the CDR3 is TGTGTCAGAAGCTTCGACCAGGGGGACAGGGTGAGCCTCACAGATACGCAGTATTTT. Its translation is CVRSFDQGDRVSLTDTQYF.

The CDR3 coding sequence is TGTGCCAGCAGATCGGTCGGATCAGGGGCCCGGGGGACCCAGTACTTC. It encodes CASRSVGSGARGTQYF. The V call is TRBV7-9, the J call TRBJ2-5, with a weak D call TRBD1 (6 bases). The germline CDR1 and CDR2 sequences are SEHNR and FQNEAQ (reference sequence). Trimming left V 6 bases short and J 7 bases short, with 24 bases between. The CDR3 is 16 residues long. Looking up the rest from reference TRBV7-9 and TRBJ2-5 gives the full variable domain: DTGVSQNPRHKITKRGQNVTFRCDPISEHNRLYWYRQTLGQGPEFLTYFQNEAQLEKSRLLSDRFSAERPKGSFSTLEIQRTEQGDSAMYLCASRSVGSGARGTQYFGPGTRLLVL.

The chain employs TRBV6-2 or TRBV6-3 and TRBJ2-2; D remains unclear. Trimming removed 5 bases at V and 2 bases at J, with 6 bases between. Germline V lookup: CDR1 MNHEY, CDR2 SVGEGT. The CDR3 has 13 residues. The CDR3 bases are TGTGCCAGCAGTCCCCCTAACACCGGGGAGCTGTTTTTT. It specifies CASSPPNTGELFF.

This rearrangement joins TRBV2 to TRBJ2-2, with a tentative D call TRBD2 (6 bases). Between the trimmed V and J ends, which lost 8 bases and 4 bases, there was a span of 17 bases. Germline assignment: CDR1 SNHLY and CDR2 FYNNEI. This CDR3 has 15 residues. The CDR3 DNA is TGTGCCAGCGGCCCCCTAGCGAGCCCCACCGGGGAGCTGTTTTTT. Protein product: CASGPLASPTGELFF.

V usage is TRBV30 and J usage is TRBJ2-1; tentatively, D is TRBD2 (6 bases). The germline CDR1 and CDR2 sequences are GTSNPN and SVGIG (reference sequence). The V gene lost 6 bases and the J gene lost 8 bases, with 14 bases spanning the gap. This CDR3 has 12 residues. Here the CDR3 reads CACTGSIDEQFF. CDR3 nucleotides: TGTGCCTGCACCGGGAGTATCGATGAGCAGTTCTTC.

This chain uses TRBV2 with TRBJ1-1; D gene ambiguous. The CDR3 sequence is 10 residues long. The V gene lost 7 bases and the J gene lost 7 bases, with 7 bases spanning the gap. The germline V gene encodes CDR1 SNHLY and CDR2 FYNNEI. In DNA, the CDR3 is TGTGCCAGCAAAGAGGGTGAAGCTTTCTTT. This codes for CASKEGEAFF.